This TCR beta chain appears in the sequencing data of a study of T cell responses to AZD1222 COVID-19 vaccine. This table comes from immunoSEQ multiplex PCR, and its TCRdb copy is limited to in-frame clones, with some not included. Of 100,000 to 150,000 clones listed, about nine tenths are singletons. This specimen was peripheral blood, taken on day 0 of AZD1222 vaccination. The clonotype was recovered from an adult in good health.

CDR3 DNA: TGTGCCGCGACTAGGGGCGAAAAACTGTTTTTT. Its translation: CAATRGEKLFF. The V and J genes are TRBV6-6 and TRBJ1-4, with D maybe TRBD1 (5 bases). The CDR3 is 11 amino acids. Germline CDR1 and CDR2: MNHNY and SVGAGI (reference sequence). Trimming left V 11 bases short and J 8 bases short, with 12 bases between.